This T cell receptor (beta chain) was documented in a study of cytotoxic CD8 clonotypes in ibrutinib-treated CLL. V lost 4 bases to trimming and J lost 3 bases, with 10 bases between them. CDR3 size: 14 residues. Germline CDR1 reads SGHRS; CDR2 reads YFSETQ. Sequencing was performed with immunoSEQ multiplex PCR; in TCRdb, only in-frame clones are kept and a portion is missing. The sample lists about 150,000 clones, about 80% occurring once. Here the sequenced sample was PBMCs, taken after 12 months of ibrutinib treatment. The V call is TRBV5-1, the J call TRBJ2-2; D tentatively reads TRBD1 or TRBD2 (5 bases each). The source is a human donor with chronic lymphocytic leukemia. The CDR3 reads CASSPVGDTGELFF. The CDR3 coding sequence is TGCGCCAGCAGCCCAGTGGGGGACACCGGGGAGCTGTTTTTT.